The entry below gives a single T cell receptor beta chain sequence along with its context. Its antigen is not known. The sample belongs to a study of beta chain features in type 1 diabetes. The authors took one heparinised blood draw, averaging approximately 120 mL, from each donor. Via the markers CD45RO/CCR7/CD25/CD127/CD95/CD27, stem cell-like memory, regulatory, central memory and naive CD4+ cells were sorted. The CDR3 totals 15 residues. The V and J ends lost 4 bases and 0 bases, in that order; junction bases with no gene match: 4. Germline lookup yields CDR1 SGHNT and CDR2 YYREEE (reference sequence). Study observations and caveats: Any role of HLA type in TCRB rearrangement remained unresolved here.

Every bit of the isolated RNA underwent reverse transcription, so sequencing read expressed TCRB transcripts. Reads from naive, central memory and regulatory T cell samples averaged about 3.3 million. Assay: immunoSEQ multiplex PCR; the TCRdb copy retains only in-frame clones and omits some. The table records over 120,000 clones, more than 9% of them present only once. The rearrangement joins TRBV5-4 to TRBJ1-1; TRBD1 aligns across 9 bases. Material for sequencing was naive CD4+ T cells from blood. The sequence came from a man aged 18 to 30 in good health. CDR3: CASSPGQGLNTEAFF. The CDR3, as DNA: TGTGCCAGCAGCCCAGGACAGGGGTTGAACACTGAAGCTTTCTTT.